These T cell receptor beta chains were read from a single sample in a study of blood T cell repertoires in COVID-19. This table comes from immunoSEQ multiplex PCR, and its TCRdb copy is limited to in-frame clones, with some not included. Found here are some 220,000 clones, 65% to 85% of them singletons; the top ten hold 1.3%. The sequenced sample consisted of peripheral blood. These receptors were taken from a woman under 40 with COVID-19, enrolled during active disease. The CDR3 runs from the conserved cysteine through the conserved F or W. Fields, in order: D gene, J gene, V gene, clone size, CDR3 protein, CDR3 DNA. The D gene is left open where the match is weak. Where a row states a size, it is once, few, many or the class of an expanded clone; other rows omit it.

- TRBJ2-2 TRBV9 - CASSSLAANTGELFF TGTGCCAGCAGCAGCCTAGCCGCGAACACCGGGGAGCTGTTTTTT
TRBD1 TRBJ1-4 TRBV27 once CASSLGDREDEKLFF TGTGCCAGCAGTTTAGGGGACAGGGAGGATGAAAAACTGTTTTTT
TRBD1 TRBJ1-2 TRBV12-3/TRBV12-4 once CASRLTGDYGYTF TGTGCCAGCAGGTTAACAGGGGACTATGGCTACACCTTC
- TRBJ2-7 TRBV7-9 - CASSLAHGQGEQYF TGTGCCAGCAGCTTAGCGCACGGCCAGGGAGAGCAGTACTTC
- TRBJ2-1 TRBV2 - CASSERGTAEQFF TGTGCCAGCAGTGAACGGGGGACAGCCGAGCAGTTCTTC
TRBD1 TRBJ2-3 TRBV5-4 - CASRATGGLTSSTDTQYF TGTGCCAGCAGGGCTACAGGGGGCCTTACCTCTAGCACAGATACGCAGTATTTT
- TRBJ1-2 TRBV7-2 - CASSLASQGIYGYTF TGTGCCAGCAGCTTAGCGTCACAGGGTATCTATGGCTACACCTTC
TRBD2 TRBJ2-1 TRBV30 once CAWNSWGGSYNEQFF TGTGCCTGGAATAGCTGGGGGGGATCCTACAATGAGCAGTTCTTC
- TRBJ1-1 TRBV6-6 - CASSFPDARGNTEAFF TGTGCCAGCAGTTTTCCAGACGCCAGAGGGAACACTGAAGCTTTCTTT
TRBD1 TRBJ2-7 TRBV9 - CASSARDRGWDEQYF TGTGCCAGCAGCGCCCGGGACAGGGGATGGGACGAGCAGTACTTC